Sequencing of this T cell receptor beta chain was carried out in a study of blood T cell repertoires in COVID-19. As for the study in general: Donors in the United States, Italy and Spain gave samples during acute or convalescent COVID-19. From T cells, B-cell-depleted T cells, or PBMCs came the material, which was cDNA or gDNA.

Under the authors' procedure: Estimates of nucleated cell counts were drawn from the amplification of reference gene primers. Measured with immunoSEQ multiplex PCR; TCRdb has only the in-frame clones, and not every one. That table gives V, J and clone size, and the DNA gave D and trimming. The sample lists about 140,000 clones, roughly 80% occurring once. CDR3 length: 15 residues. The J segment lost 7 bases and the V segment lost 3 bases, leaving 7 bases of the junction unmatched. Per the germline V gene, CDR1 is SGHTA and CDR2 is FQGTGA. This clone appeared a single time. Sample: peripheral blood. This TCR derives from a human donor in a cohort sampled during active COVID-19. This chain connects TRBV7-3 to TRBJ2-2; 8 nucleotides align to TRBD1. CDR3 residues: CASSFDRGRGGELFF. The DNA for the CDR3 is TGTGCCAGCAGCTTCGACAGGGGACGAGGCGGGGAGCTGTTTTTT.